This record covers a single T cell receptor (beta chain). CDR1 MDHEN and CDR2 SYDVKM come from the germline V gene. The CDR3 totals 15 residues. The junction had 6 bases not matched to a gene; V was cut back by 4 bases and J by 5 bases. Cohorts were assigned according to the clinical history that participants reported. Authors' methods: The authors estimated nucleated cell counts from reference gene primer amplification. Using immunoSEQ multiplex PCR, the repertoire was profiled, and TCRdb retains in-frame clones only, with some absent. V, J and clone size are taken as reported in that table, and D and trimming were inferred from the DNA itself. This sample has 120,000 or so clones, with 65% to 85% found just once. The data stem from a study of blood T cell repertoires in COVID-19. Study-level background: The origin of the acute and convalescent COVID-19 samples was the United States, Italy and Spain. The analysed material was cDNA or gDNA that came from T cells, B-cell-depleted T cells, or PBMCs.

This receptor was taken from a woman younger than 45 who had recovered from COVID-19. This chain uses TRBV28 with TRBJ2-1, with 9 bases fitting TRBD2. The sample consisted of PBMCs or T cells enriched from blood (not recorded which). The CDR3 DNA reads as TGTGCCAGCAGTTCGTCTAGCGGGAACCACAATGAGCAGTTCTTC. This codes for CASSSSSGNHNEQFF.